The sequence of this T cell receptor beta chain was determined in a study of T cells in Graves' hyperthyroidism and ophthalmopathy. In this sample, this clonotype turned up a few times. Absence of ophthalmopathy progression within 18 months defined stable Graves' hyperthyroidism. Disease duration under 2 months; hyperthyroidism patients were aged 18 to 65. V was cut by 7 bases and J by 8 bases, with 20 bases left in between. The V gene's germline CDR1 is MNHEY and CDR2 SVGEGT. The CDR3 has 14 amino acids. Amplification yielded TCR beta CDR3 regions, with RNA transcripts as the source. An initial round of RT-PCR targeting the TCR CDR3 relied on the HTBI primer set. Each CDR3 protein is one row after TCRdb ran MiXCR on the multiplex PCR reads. The repertoire includes about 570,000 distinct CDR3 sequences, roughly 15% of them detected once, and 14% sits in the top ten.

Sequenced sample: blood. The V call is TRBV6-2 or TRBV6-3, the J call TRBJ1-2; D is possibly TRBD1 (5 bases). The TCR sequence derives from a woman aged 40-49 years with Graves' hyperthyroidism. CDR3 protein: CASTNAGVTKGYTF. CDR3 nucleotide sequence: TGTGCCAGCACTAACGCGGGGGTAACTAAAGGCTACACCTTC.